Detailed here is one T cell receptor (beta chain). The antigen this receptor binds is unknown. Within one base of it there is no much larger clone, and no base qualities were kept. Resection was performed on patients in Japan or China between about 2014 and 2017. Two lung cancer pathologists independently confirmed the histologic diagnosis of each case on H&E slides. To enrich premalignant or tumor cells for nucleic acid extraction, macro-dissection was performed after pathologic assessment. DNA was isolated from FFPE tissue using the AllPrep DNA/RNA FFPE Kit. This record comes from a study of immune evolution from preneoplasia to lung adenocarcinoma (dated by TCRdb to 2020 to 2022). In terms of the full investigation: No AAH lesions showed HLA loss of heterozygosity, compared with roughly 7% of AIS, 15% of MIA and under 35% of ADC lesions. POLYSOLVER was used to infer class I HLA alleles from exome data, and LOHHLA was used to detect allele-specific HLA loss. The study combined immune gene expression, TCR sequencing and multiplex immunofluorescence to profile immune contexture across lung adenocarcinoma precursors and invasive adenocarcinoma. According to the study, over a hundred samples were used for TCR sequencing. The overall cohort comprised approximately 53 patients with pulmonary nodules who underwent surgical resection. Resected precursor lesions (AAH, AIS, MIA) and invasive adenocarcinomas were each compared against paired morphologically normal lung tissue. A total of 50 to 55 patients contributed TCR sequencing data. The immune data were integrated with whole exome sequencing and methylation data obtained from the same cohort of nodules. The sample size was set by how many specimens were available, not by a prior power calculation.

Overall study outcomes, separate from this receptor: Compared with EGFR-mutant or double wild-type lesions, KRAS-mutant nodules had the highest T cell clonality. Normal lung had the highest top T cell clone frequencies, and these frequencies appeared to fall progressively from AAH through AIS, MIA and invasive adenocarcinoma. Clonality was highest in normal lung, while later-stage lesions appeared to have lower clonality but higher T cell density and diversity. All patients were from Japan and China, so applicability to Western populations was uncertain. Findings were based on association rather than direct causation; larger cohorts with long-term follow-up and longitudinal biopsies were deemed needed.

The CDR3 sequence holds 13 residues, the cysteine and phenylalanine included. The read is trimmed to its CDR3 DNA, 39 bases read in frame from base 1. Relative to germline, V is 1 base shorter and J is 8 bases shorter, with 12 bases between their ends. CDR1 SGHRS and CDR2 YFSETQ are derived from the germline V gene. Using the immunoSEQ hsTCRbeta Kit, TCR beta CDR3 regions were sequenced from DNA. The published analysis was carried out like this. The ImmunoSEQ Analyzer was used to analyse the TCR sequencing data. T cell clonality was calculated on productive rearrangements as 1 minus Pielou's evenness. The inverse Simpson index, applied to productive templates, was used to measure T cell diversity. T cell density was expressed as TCR beta template counts normalized to usable DNA, with usable DNA estimated by amplifying and sequencing housekeeping genes. TCR metrics were compared across histologic stages using two-sided Kruskal-Wallis tests. TCRdb obtained this table from immuneACCESS and retained in-frame rearrangements with V and J assigned. These tables miss some clones; where compared with another copy, unresolved V genes account for less than half of the shortfall, and the remainder is unexplained. The V and J calls and clone size were taken over from that table, and D and trimming were inferred from the DNA. The sample records under 8,500 clones, around 80% of which are singletons. Roughly 6% of the sample comes from the top ten.

The TCR comes from a person between 45 and 75 years old with lung adenocarcinoma. Sequencing input: FFPE minimally invasive lung adenocarcinoma tissue. The intended sense of this specimen's cell subset or site label: micro-invasive lung adenocarcinoma (MIA). The chain employs TRBV5-1 and TRBJ1-2; the D gene lacks a confident call. The CDR3 protein sequence reads: CASSLLETGGYTF. The DNA sequence is as follows: TGCGCCAGCAGCTTGCTGGAGACGGGGGGCTACACCTTC.